A selection of T cell receptor beta chains follows, all from one sample in a study of OX40 agonist ivuxolimab in advanced cancers. Sequencing was performed with immunoSEQ multiplex PCR; in TCRdb, only in-frame clones are kept and a portion is missing. Of tens of thousands of clones listed, 75% to 85% are singletons. The sample was CD4+ or CD8+ T cells sorted from blood, taken in a trial of the OX40 agonist ivuxolimab. The receptors here all came from an adult with an advanced solid tumor such as melanoma, head and neck, liver or kidney cancer. Both conserved end residues are part of each CDR3.

CDR3 length	J gene	V gene	CDR3 protein
15	TRBJ2-5	TRBV10-1	CASSEHLGATETQYF
13	TRBJ2-3	TRBV5-4	CASSLPQRDTQYF
16	TRBJ1-1	TRBV5-4	CASSLDPGIWNTEAFF
15	TRBJ1-2	TRBV5-8	CASRLRGRSHYGYTF
15	TRBJ2-7	TRBV19	CASSILGTGDYEQYF
15	TRBJ2-5	TRBV27	CASSPGLAGQETQYF
16	TRBJ1-4	TRBV28	CASSSPPGHVGEKLFF
18	TRBJ2-2	TRBV5-3	CARSPASAGGHNTGELFF
14	TRBJ1-4	TRBV6-1	CASNVQGFNEKLFF
16	TRBJ1-5	TRBV19	CASRLLGQATNQPQHF
15	TRBJ1-1	TRBV6-6	CASTPLPGQGPEAFF
14	TRBJ1-6	TRBV2	CARTSGGVNSPLHF
14	TRBJ1-1	TRBV30	CAWMNGGAYTEAFF
15	TRBJ2-2	TRBV28	CASSFGGRETGELFF